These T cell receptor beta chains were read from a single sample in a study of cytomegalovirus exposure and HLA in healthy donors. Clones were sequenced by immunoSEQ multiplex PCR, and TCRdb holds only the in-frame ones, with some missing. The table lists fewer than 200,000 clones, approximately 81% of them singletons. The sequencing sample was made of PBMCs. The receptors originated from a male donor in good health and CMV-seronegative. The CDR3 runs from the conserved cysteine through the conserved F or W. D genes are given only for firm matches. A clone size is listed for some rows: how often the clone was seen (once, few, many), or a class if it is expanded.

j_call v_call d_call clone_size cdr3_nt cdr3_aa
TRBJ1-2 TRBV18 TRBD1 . TGTGCCAGCTCGCCTAAAGACAGGGGGGACTATGGCTACACCTTC CASSPKDRGDYGYTF
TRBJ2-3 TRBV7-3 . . TGTGCCAGCAGCTTAAAGGAGCGGAGCACAGATACGCAGTATTTT CASSLKERSTDTQYF
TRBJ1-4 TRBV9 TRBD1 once TGTGCCAGCAGCCAGGGACAGTCCAATGAAAAACTGTTTTTT CASSQGQSNEKLFF
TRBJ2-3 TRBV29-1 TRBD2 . TGCAGCGTTGAAAAAGCGGGAGCCCGTACAGATACGCAGTATTTT CSVEKAGARTDTQYF
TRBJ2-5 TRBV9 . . TGTGCCAGCAGCGTACATCTATCAGGTTCTCAAGAGACCCAGTACTTC CASSVHLSGSQETQYF
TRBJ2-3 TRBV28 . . TGTGCCAGCTACCCGGGACTCACAGATACGCAGTATTTT CASYPGLTDTQYF
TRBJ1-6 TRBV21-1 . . TGTGCCAGCAGCAAATTAAGGGCGGGACCGGCGGATTCACCCCTCCACTTT CASSKLRAGPADSPLHF
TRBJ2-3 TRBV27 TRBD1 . TGTGCCAGCAGTTTTGGGACAGGCACAGATACGCAGTATTTT CASSFGTGTDTQYF
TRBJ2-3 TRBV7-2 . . TGTGCCAGCAGCTCGGCGGCGGGCAGATGGGTAGATACGCAGTATTTT CASSSAAGRWVDTQYF
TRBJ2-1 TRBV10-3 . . TGTGCCATCAGTGACGGCAGCGGACACAATGAGCAGTTCTTC CAISDGSGHNEQFF
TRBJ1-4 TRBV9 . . TGTGCCAGCAGCGTACGAACCCTCGGAGGGGTCGGTAATGAAAAACTGTTTTTT CASSVRTLGGVGNEKLFF